Below, 18 T cell receptor beta chains from the same sample are listed, as sequenced in a study of blood T cell repertoires in COVID-19. Clones were read by immunoSEQ multiplex PCR, and TCRdb kept only the in-frame ones, dropping some. The sample consists of approximately 170,000 clones, approximately 81% of them appearing once. The sequenced sample consisted of peripheral blood. Receptor source: a woman in her seventies with COVID-19, enrolled during active disease.

The V and J genes are TRBV3-1 (or the pseudogene TRBV3-2) and TRBJ1-4; D is ambiguous. The CDR3 contains 14 residues. V gave up 4 bases and J gave up 3 bases, with 9 bases separating them. The germline V gene encodes CDR1 LGHDT and CDR2 YNNKEL (reference sequence). The CDR3 region is CASSPLGPNEKLFF. CDR3 nucleotide sequence: TGTGCCAGCAGCCCGCTGGGCCCTAATGAAAAACTGTTTTTT.

V is TRBV6-5 and J is TRBJ1-1, with D hard to call. Germline-derived CDR1 and CDR2 are MNHEY and SVGAGI. The CDR3 contains 12 residues. The ends were cut back, 8 bases at V and 5 bases at J, with 12 bases in the middle. CDR3 DNA: TGTGCCAGCGGAGACCCACTGACTGAAGCTTTCTTT. Protein sequence: CASGDPLTEAFF.

The chain joins TRBV5-1 to TRBJ1-6; D is ambiguous. In germline, CDR1 is SGHRS, CDR2 YFSETQ. V was clipped by 1 base and J by 8 bases, with 13 bases between them. CDR3 length: 15 amino acids. The CDR3 DNA sequence: TGCGCCAGCAGCTTGTACTCGGCGGGAGATTCACCCCTCCACTTT. As protein: CASSLYSAGDSPLHF. Supplemented by reference TRBV5-1 and TRBJ1-6, the full variable domain reads KAGVTQTPRYLIKTRGQQVTLSCSPISGHRSVSWYQQTPGQGLQFLFEYFSETQRNKGNFPGRFSGRQFSNSRSEMNVSTLELGDSALYLCASSLYSAGDSPLHFGNGTRLTVT.

As regards this clone: One end of the junction is discordant with germline, which a read error may explain. The chain employs TRBV11-2 and TRBJ1-6; D not certain. The CDR3 extends over 13 amino acids. Germline CDR1 SGHAT, CDR2 FQNNGV. CDR3 nucleotides: TGTGCCAGCAGCTTAGTTCAGGATTCACCCCCCCACTTT. Translating gives CASSLVQDSPPHF.

Worth noting for this clone: One end of the junction fails to match germline, which may point to a read error. V and J are TRBV5-6 and TRBJ1-5; tentative D call: TRBD1 (5 bases). The germline CDR1 and CDR2 sequences are SGHDT and YYEEEE. This CDR3 has 14 residues. This CDR3 reads CARSLGGGNQPQHF. The CDR3 region has the DNA TGTGCCCGCAGCTTGGGGGGGGGAAATCAGCCCCAGCATTTT.

The chain links TRBV28 to TRBJ1-1, with TRBD1 matching over 9 bases. The CDR3 extends over 14 amino acids. J lost 10 bases, V lost 2 bases, and 8 bases had no gene match. Germline V CDR1 and CDR2: MDHEN, SYDVKM. The CDR3 protein is CASSLPQGAKVAFF. The CDR3 DNA sequence: TGTGCCAGCAGTTTACCACAGGGGGCGAAGGTAGCTTTCTTT.

The chain links TRBV12-2 to TRBJ1-4. TRBV12-2 is a recognized pseudogene. This CDR3 region has 16 residues. The CDR3 region is CASRLSGGPTNEKLFF. The CDR3 coding sequence is TGTGCAAGTCGCTTAAGCGGGGGGCCCACTAATGAAAAACTGTTTTTT.

The V call is TRBV18, the J call TRBJ1-1; D gene unclear. The ends were cut back, 3 bases at V and 1 base at J, with 6 bases in the middle. The CDR3 length is 13 residues. Per the germline V gene, CDR1 is KGHSH and CDR2 is LQKENI. CDR3 loop: CASSPSQNTEAFF. The CDR3 nucleotides are TGTGCCAGCTCACCGAGTCAGAACACTGAAGCTTTCTTT.

This sequence joins TRBV11-1 and TRBJ1-2; D not certain. V was trimmed by 4 bases and J by 6 bases, leaving 12 bases between them. The CDR3 has 13 amino acids. Germline V gives CDR1 SGHAT, CDR2 FQDESV (reference sequence). CDR3 loop: CASSSISLDGYTF. DNA of the CDR3: TGTGCCAGCAGCTCTATTTCGTTGGATGGCTACACCTTC.

The chain combines TRBV10-3 with TRBJ2-1; TRBD2 matches at 9 bases. This CDR3 is built from 17 residues. V was clipped by 1 base and J by 5 bases; unmatched bases: 9. Germline CDR1 is ENHRY and CDR2 is SYGVKD. CDR3 amino acids: CAISELREGPGNNEQFF. CDR3 nucleotides: TGTGCCATCAGTGAGTTGCGGGAGGGCCCGGGTAACAATGAGCAGTTCTTC.

This clone was seen only a few times. This chain links TRBV28 with TRBJ1-6, with unresolved D. Germline CDR1 and CDR2: MDHEN and SYDVKM. The V end lost 6 bases, the J end lost 8 bases, and 8 bases lay between the germline ends. The CDR3 spans 12 residues. CDR3 DNA: TGTGCCAGCAGCAAGCCCCATTCACCCCTCCACTTT. Protein sequence: CASSKPHSPLHF.

The sample holds a few counts of this clone. The chain employs TRBV27 and TRBJ1-6, with 9 bases that match TRBD1. In germline, CDR1 is MNHEY, CDR2 SMNVEV (reference sequence). The junction had 5 bases not matched to a gene; V was cut back by 4 bases and J by 7 bases. The CDR3 contains 15 residues. The CDR3 here is CASSSRGQGNSPLHF. The CDR3 DNA follows: TGTGCCAGCAGTTCGAGGGGACAGGGCAATTCACCCCTCCACTTT.

This chain's CDR3 is CASSVWDRGGGYTF. Written as DNA, the CDR3 is TGTGCCAGCAGCGTTTGGGACAGGGGGGGAGGCTACACCTTC. V usage is TRBV9 and J usage is TRBJ1-2; the match to TRBD1 covers 11 bases. CDR1 and CDR2 from the germline V gene are SGDLS and YYNGEE. CDR3 length: 14 amino acids. V was clipped by 2 bases and J by 8 bases; unmatched bases: 5. Supplemented by reference TRBV9 and TRBJ1-2, the full variable domain reads DSGVTQTPKHLITATGQRVTLRCSPRSGDLSVYWYQQSLDQGLQFLIQYYNGEERAKGNILERFSAQQFPDLHSELNLSSLELGDSALYFCASSVWDRGGGYTFGSGTRLTVV.

This clone was seen only a few times. The chain couples TRBV25-1 to TRBJ1-2, with D unclear. Germline V gene lookup returns CDR1 MGHDK and CDR2 SYGVNS. The length of the CDR3 is 14 residues. V lost 1 base, J lost 2 bases, and 8 bases lay in between. The CDR3 spells CASSEFATNYGYTF. The CDR3 DNA reads as TGTGCCAGCAGTGAATTTGCAACAAACTATGGCTACACCTTC.

This chain links TRBV29-1 with TRBJ2-7; TRBD1 aligns across 8 bases. The J segment lost 3 bases and the V segment lost 8 bases, leaving 9 bases of the junction unmatched. CDR3 length: 13 amino acids. Per germline, CDR1 SQVTM and CDR2 ANQGSEA. The CDR3 nucleotides read TGCAGCCCAGGACAGGGAGAGATCTACGAGCAGTACTTC. Amino acid sequence: CSPGQGEIYEQYF.

The chain recombines TRBV7-3 with TRBJ2-1, with a possible D match to TRBD2 (5 bases). The germline gives CDR1 SGHTA, CDR2 FQGTGA. V shed 2 bases and J shed 7 bases, with 12 bases lying between them. The CDR3 runs 14 residues. This chain's CDR3 is CASSLSRARNEQFF. For the CDR3, the DNA is TGTGCCAGCAGCTTATCGAGGGCCCGAAATGAGCAGTTCTTC.

The rearrangement links TRBV7-8 to TRBJ2-1, with 10 bases identical to TRBD2. Per the germline V gene, CDR1 is SGHVS and CDR2 is FQNEAQ. With V trimmed by 1 base and J by 9 bases, 3 bases remained unmatched. This CDR3 contains 14 residues. The CDR3 loop is CASSLGTSGVEQFF. The CDR3 coding sequence is TGTGCCAGCAGCTTAGGTACTAGCGGGGTTGAGCAGTTCTTC.

The chain joins TRBV5-6 to TRBJ1-3; 7 bases are a match to TRBD1. CDR3 length equals 15 residues. The V segment lost 5 bases and the J segment 7 bases; nucleotides outside the gene matches: 12. Germline V gene lookup returns CDR1 SGHDT and CDR2 YYEEEE. For the CDR3, the DNA is TGTGCCAGCAGTCTTCGGGACAGCGTCGGGAACACCATATATTTT. This sequence encodes CASSLRDSVGNTIYF. The variable domain in full, completed from reference TRBV5-6 and TRBJ1-3, reads DAGVTQSPTHLIKTRGQQVTLRCSPKSGHDTVSWYQQALGQGPQFIFQYYEEEERQRGNFPDRFSGHQFPNYSSELNVNALLLGDSALYLCASSLRDSVGNTIYFGEGSWLTVV.